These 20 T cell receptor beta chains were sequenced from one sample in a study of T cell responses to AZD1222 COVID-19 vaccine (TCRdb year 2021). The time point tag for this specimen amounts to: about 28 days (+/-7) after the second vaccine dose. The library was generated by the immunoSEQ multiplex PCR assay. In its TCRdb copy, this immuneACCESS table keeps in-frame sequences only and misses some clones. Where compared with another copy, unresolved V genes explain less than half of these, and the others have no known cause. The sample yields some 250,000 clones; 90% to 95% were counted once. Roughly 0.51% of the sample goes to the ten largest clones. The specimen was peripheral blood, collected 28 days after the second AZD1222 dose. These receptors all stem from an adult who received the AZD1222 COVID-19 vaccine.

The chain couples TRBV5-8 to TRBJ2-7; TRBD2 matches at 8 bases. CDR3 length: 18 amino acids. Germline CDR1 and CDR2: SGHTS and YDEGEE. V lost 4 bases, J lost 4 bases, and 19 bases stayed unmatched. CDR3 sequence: CASSPILGAGGRFYEQYF. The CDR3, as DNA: TGTGCCAGCAGCCCTATTCTAGGGGCGGGCGGGAGGTTTTACGAGCAGTACTTC.

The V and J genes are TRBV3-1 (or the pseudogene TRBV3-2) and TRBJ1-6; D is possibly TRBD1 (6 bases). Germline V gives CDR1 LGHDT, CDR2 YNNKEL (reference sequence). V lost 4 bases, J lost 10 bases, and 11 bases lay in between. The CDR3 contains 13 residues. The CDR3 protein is CASSRGGNSPLHF. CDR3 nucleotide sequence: TGTGCCAGCAGCCGAGGGGGGAACTCACCCCTCCACTTT.

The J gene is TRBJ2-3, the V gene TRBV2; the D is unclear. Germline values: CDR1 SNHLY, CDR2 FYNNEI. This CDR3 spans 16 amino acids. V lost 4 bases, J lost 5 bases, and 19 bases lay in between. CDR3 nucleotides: TGTGCCAGCAGTGGAAATGCTTGGGGTATGGAAGATACGCAGTATTTT. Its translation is CASSGNAWGMEDTQYF.

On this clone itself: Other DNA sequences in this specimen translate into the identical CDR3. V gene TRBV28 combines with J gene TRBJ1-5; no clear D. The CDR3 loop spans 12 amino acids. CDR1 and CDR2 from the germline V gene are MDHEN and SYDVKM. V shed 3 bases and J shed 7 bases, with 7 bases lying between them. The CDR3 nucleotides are TGTGCCAGCAGTTTGATCGGCCAGCCCCAGCATTTT. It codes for CASSLIGQPQHF.

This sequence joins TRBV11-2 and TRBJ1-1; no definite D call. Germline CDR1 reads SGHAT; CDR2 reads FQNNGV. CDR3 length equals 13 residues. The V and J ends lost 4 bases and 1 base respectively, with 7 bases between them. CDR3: CASSWGRNTEAFF. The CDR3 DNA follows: TGTGCCAGCAGCTGGGGAAGGAACACTGAAGCTTTCTTT.

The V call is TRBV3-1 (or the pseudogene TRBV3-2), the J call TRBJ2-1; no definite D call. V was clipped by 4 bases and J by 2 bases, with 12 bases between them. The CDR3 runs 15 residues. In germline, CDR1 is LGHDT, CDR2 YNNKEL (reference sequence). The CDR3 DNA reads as TGTGCCAGCAGCCGTCGACCCTCTACCTACAATGAGCAGTTCTTC. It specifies CASSRRPSTYNEQFF.

For the CDR3, the DNA is TGTGCCAGCAGCCAATATGGGACAGCACCTAATCAGCCCCAGCATTTT. This gives the protein CASSQYGTAPNQPQHF. This chain connects TRBV3-1 (or the pseudogene TRBV3-2) to TRBJ1-5; 7 bases line up with TRBD1. The CDR3 totals 16 residues. Germline V CDR1 and CDR2: LGHDT, YNNKEL (reference sequence). V trimming: 2 bases; J trimming: 4 bases; junction bases outside the gene matches: 8.

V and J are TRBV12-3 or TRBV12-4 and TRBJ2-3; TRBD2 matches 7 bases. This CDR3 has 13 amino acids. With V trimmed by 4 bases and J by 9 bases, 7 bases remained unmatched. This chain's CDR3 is CASSSGAGDTQYF. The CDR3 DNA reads TGTGCCAGCAGTTCTGGGGCGGGAGACACGCAGTATTTT.

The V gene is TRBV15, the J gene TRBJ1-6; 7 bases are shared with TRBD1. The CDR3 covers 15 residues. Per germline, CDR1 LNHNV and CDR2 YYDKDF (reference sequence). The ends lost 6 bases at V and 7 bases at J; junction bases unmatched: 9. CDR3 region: CATRDRDLSNSPLHF. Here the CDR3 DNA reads TGTGCCACCAGAGACAGGGATTTATCGAATTCACCCCTCCACTTT.

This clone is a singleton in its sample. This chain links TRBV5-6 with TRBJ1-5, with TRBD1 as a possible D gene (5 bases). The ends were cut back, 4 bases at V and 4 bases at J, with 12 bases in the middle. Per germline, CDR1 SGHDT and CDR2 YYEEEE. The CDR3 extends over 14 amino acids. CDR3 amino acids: CASSGRTQNQPQHF. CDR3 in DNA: TGTGCCAGCAGCGGCCGGACACAGAATCAGCCCCAGCATTTT.

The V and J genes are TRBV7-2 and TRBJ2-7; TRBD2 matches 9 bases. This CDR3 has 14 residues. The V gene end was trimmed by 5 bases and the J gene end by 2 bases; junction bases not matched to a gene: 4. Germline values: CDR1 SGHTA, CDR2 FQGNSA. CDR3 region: CASSQTSGTYEQYF. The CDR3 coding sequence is TGTGCCAGCAGCCAGACTAGCGGCACCTACGAGCAGTACTTC.

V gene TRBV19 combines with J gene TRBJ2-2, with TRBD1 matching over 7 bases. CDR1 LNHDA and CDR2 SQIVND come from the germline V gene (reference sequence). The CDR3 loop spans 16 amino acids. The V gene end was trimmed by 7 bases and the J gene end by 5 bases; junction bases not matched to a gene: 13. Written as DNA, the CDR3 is TGTGCCAGTACTCCCCTCTGGGGCAGGGGGACCGGGGAGCTGTTTTTT. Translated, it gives CASTPLWGRGTGELFF.

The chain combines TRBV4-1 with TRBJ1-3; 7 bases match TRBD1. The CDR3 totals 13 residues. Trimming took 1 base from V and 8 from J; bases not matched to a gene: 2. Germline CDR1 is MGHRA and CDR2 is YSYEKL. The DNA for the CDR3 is TGCGCCAGCAGCCAAGCTACAGGGGACACCATATATTTT. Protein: CASSQATGDTIYF.

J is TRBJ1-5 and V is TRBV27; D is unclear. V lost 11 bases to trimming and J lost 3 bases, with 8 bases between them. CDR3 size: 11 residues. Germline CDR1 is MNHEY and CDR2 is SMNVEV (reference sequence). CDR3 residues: CAGIYNQPQHF. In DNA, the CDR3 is TGTGCCGGAATATACAATCAGCCCCAGCATTTT.

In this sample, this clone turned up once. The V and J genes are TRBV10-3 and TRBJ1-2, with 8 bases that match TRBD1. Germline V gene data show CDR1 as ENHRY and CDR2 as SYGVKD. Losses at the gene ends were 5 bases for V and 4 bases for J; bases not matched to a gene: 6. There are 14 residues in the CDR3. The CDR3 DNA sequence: TGTGCCATCAGTAGGGACAGGCGGGCCTATGGCTACACCTTC. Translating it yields CAISRDRRAYGYTF.

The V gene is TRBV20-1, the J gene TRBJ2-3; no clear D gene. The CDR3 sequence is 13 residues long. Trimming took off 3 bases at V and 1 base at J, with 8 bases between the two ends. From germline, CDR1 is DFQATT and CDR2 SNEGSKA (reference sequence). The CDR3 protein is CSASRWGTDTQYF. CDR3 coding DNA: TGCAGTGCTAGTCGTTGGGGCACAGATACGCAGTATTTT.

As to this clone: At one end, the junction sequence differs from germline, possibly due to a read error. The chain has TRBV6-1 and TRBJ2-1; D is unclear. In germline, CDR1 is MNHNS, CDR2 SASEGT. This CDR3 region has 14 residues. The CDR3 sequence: CASREGPSYNEQFF. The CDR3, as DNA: TGTGCCAGCAGGGAAGGTCCTTCCTACAATGAGCAGTTCTTC.

The CDR3 sequence: CASSGLAAEQYF. For the CDR3, the DNA is TGTGCCAGCAGTGGGCTAGCGGCCGAGCAGTACTTC. This rearrangement joins TRBV6-6 to TRBJ2-7; 7 bases align to TRBD2. Germline V gene sequence: CDR1 MNHNY, CDR2 SVGAGI (reference sequence). Losses at the gene ends were 5 bases for V and 6 bases for J; bases not matched to a gene: 4. The CDR3 is 12 residues long.

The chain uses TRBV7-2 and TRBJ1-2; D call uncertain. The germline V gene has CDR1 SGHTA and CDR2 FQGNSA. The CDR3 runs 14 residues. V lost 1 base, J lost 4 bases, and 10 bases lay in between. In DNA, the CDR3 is TGTGCCAGCAGCTTAGGGTTAGGCGGCTATGGCTACACCTTC. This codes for CASSLGLGGYGYTF.

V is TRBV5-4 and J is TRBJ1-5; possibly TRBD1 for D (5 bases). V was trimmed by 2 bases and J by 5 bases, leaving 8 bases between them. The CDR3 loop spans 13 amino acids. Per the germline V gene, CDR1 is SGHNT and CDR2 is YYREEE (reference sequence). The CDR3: CASSFGGDQPQHF. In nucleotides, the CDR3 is TGTGCCAGCAGCTTTGGGGGTGATCAGCCCCAGCATTTT.